The T cell receptor (beta chain) under discussion was sequenced for a study of shared clonotypes between healthy human individuals. The assay was immunoSEQ multiplex PCR, and TCRdb's table has in-frame clones only and misses some. This table has about 1,800,000 clones, about 95% appearing once. The germline V and J ends were trimmed by 3 bases and 7 bases, with 9 bases remaining between them. CDR1 and CDR2 (germline): SEHNR, FQNEAQ (reference sequence). The CDR3 sequence is 12 residues long. Terminally differentiated effector memory CD45RA+ cells were excluded from the naive CD8 cells, which were CD45RO-negative and positively selected for CCR7.

This chain connects TRBV7-9 to TRBJ1-1; D is uncertain. The specimen was naive CD8+ T cells sorted from blood. This sequence was found in a man in his late teens or twenties in good health. CDR3 DNA sequence: TGTGCCAGCAGCTTGTCTACGGTTGAAGCTTTCTTT. Translating gives CASSLSTVEAFF. The full variable domain, in which reference TRBV7-9 and TRBJ1-1 provide the parts outside the CDR3, is DTGVSQNPRHKITKRGQNVTFRCDPISEHNRLYWYRQTLGQGPEFLTYFQNEAQLEKSRLLSDRFSAERPKGSFSTLEIQRTEQGDSAMYLCASSLSTVEAFFGQGTRLTVV.